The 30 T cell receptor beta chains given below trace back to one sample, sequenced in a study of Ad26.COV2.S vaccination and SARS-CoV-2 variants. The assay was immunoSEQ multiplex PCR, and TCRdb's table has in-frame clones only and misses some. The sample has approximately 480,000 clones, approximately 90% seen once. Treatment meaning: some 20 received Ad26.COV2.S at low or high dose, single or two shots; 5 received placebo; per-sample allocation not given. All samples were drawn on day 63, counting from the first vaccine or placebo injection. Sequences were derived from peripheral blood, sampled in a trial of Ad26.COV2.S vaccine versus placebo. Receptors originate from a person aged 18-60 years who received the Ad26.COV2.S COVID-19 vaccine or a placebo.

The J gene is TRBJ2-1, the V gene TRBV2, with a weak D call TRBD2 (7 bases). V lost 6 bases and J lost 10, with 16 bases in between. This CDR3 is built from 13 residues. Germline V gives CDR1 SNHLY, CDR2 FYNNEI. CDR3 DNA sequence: TGTGCCAGCAGGGGCGGGGGCGACTGGGAGCAGTTCTTC. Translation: CASRGGGDWEQFF.

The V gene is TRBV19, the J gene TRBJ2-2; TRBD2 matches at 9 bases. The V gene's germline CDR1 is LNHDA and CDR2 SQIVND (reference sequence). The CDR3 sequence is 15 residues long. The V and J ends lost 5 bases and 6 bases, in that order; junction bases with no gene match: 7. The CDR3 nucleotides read TGTGCCAGTAGTCTCCCCCGCGGGAGGGCCGGGGAGCTGTTTTTT. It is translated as CASSLPRGRAGELFF.

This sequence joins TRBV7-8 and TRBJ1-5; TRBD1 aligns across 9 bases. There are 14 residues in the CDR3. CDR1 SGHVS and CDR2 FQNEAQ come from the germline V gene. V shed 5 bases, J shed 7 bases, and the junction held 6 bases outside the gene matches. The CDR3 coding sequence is TGTGCCAGCAGCCGAACAGGGGGCCGACAGCCCCAGCATTTT. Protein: CASSRTGGRQPQHF.

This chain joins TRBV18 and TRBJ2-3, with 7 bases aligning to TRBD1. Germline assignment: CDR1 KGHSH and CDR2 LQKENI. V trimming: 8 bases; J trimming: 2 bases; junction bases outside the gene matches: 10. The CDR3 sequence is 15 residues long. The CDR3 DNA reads TGTGCCAGCGGGTCTTCAGGGGGATTCACAGATACGCAGTATTTT. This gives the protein CASGSSGGFTDTQYF.

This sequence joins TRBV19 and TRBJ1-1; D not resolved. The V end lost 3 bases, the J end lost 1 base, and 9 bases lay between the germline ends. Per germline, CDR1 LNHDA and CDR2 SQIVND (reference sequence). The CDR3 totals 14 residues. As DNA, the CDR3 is TGTGCCAGTAGTATTGACACGGGGAACACTGAAGCTTTCTTT. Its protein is CASSIDTGNTEAFF.

In nucleotides, the CDR3 is TGTGCCAGCAGCCCTTCGACACTCAGTCGGACGACTTCACCCCTCCACTTT. This codes for CASSPSTLSRTTSPLHF. The chain combines TRBV7-9 with TRBJ1-6; D is ambiguous. The CDR3 contains 17 residues. Deletions cut 5 bases from V and 9 bases from J, with 23 bases between. The germline V gene has CDR1 SEHNR and CDR2 FQNEAQ (reference sequence).

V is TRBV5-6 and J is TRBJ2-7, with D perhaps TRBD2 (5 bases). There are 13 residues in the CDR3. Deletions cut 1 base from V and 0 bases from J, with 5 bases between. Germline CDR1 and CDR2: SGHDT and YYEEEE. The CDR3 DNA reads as TGTGCCAGCAGCTTGCGGGGCTCCTACGAGCAGTACTTC. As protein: CASSLRGSYEQYF.

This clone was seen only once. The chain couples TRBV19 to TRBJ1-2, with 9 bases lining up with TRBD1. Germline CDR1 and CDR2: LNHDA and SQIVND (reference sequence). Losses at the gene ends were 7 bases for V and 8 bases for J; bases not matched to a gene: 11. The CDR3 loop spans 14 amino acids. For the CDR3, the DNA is TGTGCCAGTAAAACTACAGGGGGCTCGGGCGGCTACACCTTC. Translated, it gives CASKTTGGSGGYTF.

CDR3 DNA sequence: TGTGCCAGCAGCCCTGGATGGGGCCGTTCCGTTTACGAGCAGTACTTC. As protein: CASSPGWGRSVYEQYF. This rearrangement joins TRBV5-6 to TRBJ2-7, with D maybe TRBD1 (5 bases). V lost 4 bases, J lost 4 bases, and 21 bases lay in between. Germline CDR1 reads SGHDT; CDR2 reads YYEEEE. The CDR3 length is 16 residues. Drawing the rest from reference TRBV5-6 and TRBJ2-7, the complete variable domain is DAGVTQSPTHLIKTRGQQVTLRCSPKSGHDTVSWYQQALGQGPQFIFQYYEEEERQRGNFPDRFSGHQFPNYSSELNVNALLLGDSALYLCASSPGWGRSVYEQYFGPGTRLTVT.

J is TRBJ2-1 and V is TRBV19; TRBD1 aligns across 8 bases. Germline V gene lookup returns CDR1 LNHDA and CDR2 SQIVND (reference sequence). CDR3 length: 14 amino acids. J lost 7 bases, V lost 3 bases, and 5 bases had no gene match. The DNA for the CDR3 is TGTGCCAGTAGTATGGGGACAGGAGCGAATGAGCAGTTCTTC. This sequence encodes CASSMGTGANEQFF. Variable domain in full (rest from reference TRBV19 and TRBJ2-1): DGGITQSPKYLFRKEGQNVTLSCEQNLNHDAMYWYRQDPGQGLRLIYYSQIVNDFQKGDIAEGYSVSREKKESFPLTVTSAQKNPTAFYLCASSMGTGANEQFFGPGTRLTVL.

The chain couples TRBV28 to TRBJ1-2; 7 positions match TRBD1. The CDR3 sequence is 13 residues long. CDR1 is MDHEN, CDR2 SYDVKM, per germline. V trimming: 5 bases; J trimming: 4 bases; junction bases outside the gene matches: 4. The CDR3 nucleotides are TGTGCCAGCAGTGTTCGGACAGGCTATGGCTACACCTTC. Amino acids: CASSVRTGYGYTF.

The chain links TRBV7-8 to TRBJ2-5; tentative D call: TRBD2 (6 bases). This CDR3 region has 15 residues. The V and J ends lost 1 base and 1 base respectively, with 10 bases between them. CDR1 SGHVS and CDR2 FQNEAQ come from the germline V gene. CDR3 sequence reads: CASSLGTTSQETQYF. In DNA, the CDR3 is TGTGCCAGCAGCTTAGGCACGACTAGCCAAGAGACCCAGTACTTC.

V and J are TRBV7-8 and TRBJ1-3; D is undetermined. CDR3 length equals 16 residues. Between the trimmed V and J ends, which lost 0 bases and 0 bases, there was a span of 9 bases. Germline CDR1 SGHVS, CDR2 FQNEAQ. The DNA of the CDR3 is TGTGCCAGCAGCTTAGCGGCAGCCAGCTCTGGAAACACCATATATTTT. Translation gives CASSLAAASSGNTIYF.

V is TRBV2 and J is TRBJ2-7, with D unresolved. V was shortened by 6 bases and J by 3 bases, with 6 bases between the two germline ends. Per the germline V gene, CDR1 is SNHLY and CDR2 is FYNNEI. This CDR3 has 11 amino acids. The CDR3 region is CASSAFYEQYF. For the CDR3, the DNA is TGTGCCAGCAGCGCCTTCTACGAGCAGTACTTC.

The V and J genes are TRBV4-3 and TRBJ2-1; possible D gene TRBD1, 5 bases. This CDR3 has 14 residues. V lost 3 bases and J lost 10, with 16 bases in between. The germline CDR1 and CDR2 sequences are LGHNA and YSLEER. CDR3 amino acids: CASSHTTVWYEQFF. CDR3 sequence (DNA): TGCGCCAGCAGCCATACGACAGTCTGGTACGAGCAGTTCTTC.

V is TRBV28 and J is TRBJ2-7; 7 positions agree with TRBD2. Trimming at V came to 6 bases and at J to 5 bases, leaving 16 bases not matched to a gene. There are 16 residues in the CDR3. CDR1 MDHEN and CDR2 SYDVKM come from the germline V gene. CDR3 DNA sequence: TGTGCCAGCAGCCCATGGGTCACTAGCGCGGTCGACGAGCAGTACTTC. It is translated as CASSPWVTSAVDEQYF. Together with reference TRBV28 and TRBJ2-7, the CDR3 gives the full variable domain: DVKVTQSSRYLVKRTGEKVFLECVQDMDHENMFWYRQDPGLGLRLIYFSYDVKMKEKGDIPEGYSVSREKKERFSLILESASTNQTSMYLCASSPWVTSAVDEQYFGPGTRLTVT.

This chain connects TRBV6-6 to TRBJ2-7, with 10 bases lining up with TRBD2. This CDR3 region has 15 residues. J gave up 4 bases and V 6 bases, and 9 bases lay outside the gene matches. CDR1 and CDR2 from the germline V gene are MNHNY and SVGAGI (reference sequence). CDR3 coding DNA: TGTGCCAGCAGGGACGGGCTAGCGGGAGTTTACGAGCAGTACTTC. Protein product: CASRDGLAGVYEQYF.

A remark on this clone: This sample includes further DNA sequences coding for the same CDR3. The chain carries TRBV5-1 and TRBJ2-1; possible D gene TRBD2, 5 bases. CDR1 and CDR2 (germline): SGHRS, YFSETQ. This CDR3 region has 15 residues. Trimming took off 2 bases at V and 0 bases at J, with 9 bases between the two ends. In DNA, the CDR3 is TGCGCCAGCAGCTTAGAGGGAAGCTCCTACAATGAGCAGTTCTTC. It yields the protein CASSLEGSSYNEQFF.

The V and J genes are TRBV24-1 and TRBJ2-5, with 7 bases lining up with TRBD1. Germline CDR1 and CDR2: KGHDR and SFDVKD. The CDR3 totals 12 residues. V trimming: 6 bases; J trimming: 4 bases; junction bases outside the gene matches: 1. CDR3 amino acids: CATSSGGETQYF. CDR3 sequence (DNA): TGTGCCACCAGTTCAGGGGGAGAGACCCAGTACTTC.

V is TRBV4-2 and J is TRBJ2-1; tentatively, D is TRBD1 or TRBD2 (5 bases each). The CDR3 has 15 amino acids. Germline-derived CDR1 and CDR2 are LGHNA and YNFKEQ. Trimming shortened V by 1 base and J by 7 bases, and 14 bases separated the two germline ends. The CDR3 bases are TGTGCCAGCAGCCAAGTTGATAGTGGGGGTAATGAGCAGTTCTTC. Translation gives CASSQVDSGGNEQFF.

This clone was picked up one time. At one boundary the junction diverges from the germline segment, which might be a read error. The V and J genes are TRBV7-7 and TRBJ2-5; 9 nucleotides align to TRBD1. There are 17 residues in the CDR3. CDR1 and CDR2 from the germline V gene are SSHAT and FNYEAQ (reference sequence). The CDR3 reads CASSYTEDRGNKETQYF. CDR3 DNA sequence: TGTGCTAGCAGCTATACCGAGGACAGGGGAAACAAAGAGACCCAGTACTTC.

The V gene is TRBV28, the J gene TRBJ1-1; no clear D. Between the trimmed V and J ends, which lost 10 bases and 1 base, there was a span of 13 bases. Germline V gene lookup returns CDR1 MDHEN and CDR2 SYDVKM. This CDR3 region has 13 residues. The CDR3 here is CATARESNTEAFF. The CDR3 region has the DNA TGTGCCACCGCCCGGGAGTCGAACACTGAAGCTTTCTTT.

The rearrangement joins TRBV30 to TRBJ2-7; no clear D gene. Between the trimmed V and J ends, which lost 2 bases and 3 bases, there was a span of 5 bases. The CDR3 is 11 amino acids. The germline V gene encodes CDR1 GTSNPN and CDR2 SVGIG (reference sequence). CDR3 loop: CAWSRLYEQYF. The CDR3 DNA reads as TGTGCCTGGAGTAGGCTCTACGAGCAGTACTTC.

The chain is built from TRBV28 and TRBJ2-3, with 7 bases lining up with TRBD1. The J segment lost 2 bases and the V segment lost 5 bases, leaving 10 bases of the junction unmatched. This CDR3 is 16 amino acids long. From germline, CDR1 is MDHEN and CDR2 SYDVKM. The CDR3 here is CASSPQGLRHTDTQYF. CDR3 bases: TGTGCCAGCAGTCCACAGGGGCTCCGGCACACAGATACGCAGTATTTT.

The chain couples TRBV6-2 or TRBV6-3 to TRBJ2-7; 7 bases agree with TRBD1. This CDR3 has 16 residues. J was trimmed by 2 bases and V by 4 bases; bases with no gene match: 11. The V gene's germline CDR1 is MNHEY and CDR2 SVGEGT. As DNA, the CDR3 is TGTGCCAGCAGTTTTGGCAGCCGGGACAGAGCCTACGAGCAGTACTTC. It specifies CASSFGSRDRAYEQYF.

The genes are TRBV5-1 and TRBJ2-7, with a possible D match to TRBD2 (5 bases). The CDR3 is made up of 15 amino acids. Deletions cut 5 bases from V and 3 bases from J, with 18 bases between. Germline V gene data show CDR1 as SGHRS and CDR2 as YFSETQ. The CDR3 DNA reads TGCGCCAGCAGTGGCCGTCACGACGGGGACTACGAGCAGTACTTC. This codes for CASSGRHDGDYEQYF.

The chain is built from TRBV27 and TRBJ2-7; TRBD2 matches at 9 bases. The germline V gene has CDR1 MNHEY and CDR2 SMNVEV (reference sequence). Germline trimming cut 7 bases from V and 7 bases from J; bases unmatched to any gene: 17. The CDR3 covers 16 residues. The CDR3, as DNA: TGTGCCAGCACCCCCATAGGGGGCGGGAGGGCCTCAGAGCAGTACTTC. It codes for CASTPIGGGRASEQYF.

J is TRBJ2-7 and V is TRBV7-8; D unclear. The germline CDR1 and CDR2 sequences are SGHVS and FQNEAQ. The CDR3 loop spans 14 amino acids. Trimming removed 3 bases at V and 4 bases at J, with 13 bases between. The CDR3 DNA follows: TGTGCCAGCAGCTTGACCGGAACCCAATACGAGCAGTACTTC. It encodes CASSLTGTQYEQYF.

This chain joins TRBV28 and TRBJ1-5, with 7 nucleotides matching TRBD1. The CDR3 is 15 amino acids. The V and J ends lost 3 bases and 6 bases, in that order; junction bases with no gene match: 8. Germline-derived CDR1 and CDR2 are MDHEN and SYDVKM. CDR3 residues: CASSFQGGQGQPQHF. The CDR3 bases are TGTGCCAGCAGTTTCCAGGGGGGTCAGGGTCAGCCCCAGCATTTT.

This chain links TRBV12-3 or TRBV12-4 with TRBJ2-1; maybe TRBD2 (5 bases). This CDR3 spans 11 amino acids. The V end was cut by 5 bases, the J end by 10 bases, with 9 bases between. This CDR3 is CASSLEREQFF. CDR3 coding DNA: TGTGCCAGCAGTCTAGAGCGGGAGCAGTTCTTC.